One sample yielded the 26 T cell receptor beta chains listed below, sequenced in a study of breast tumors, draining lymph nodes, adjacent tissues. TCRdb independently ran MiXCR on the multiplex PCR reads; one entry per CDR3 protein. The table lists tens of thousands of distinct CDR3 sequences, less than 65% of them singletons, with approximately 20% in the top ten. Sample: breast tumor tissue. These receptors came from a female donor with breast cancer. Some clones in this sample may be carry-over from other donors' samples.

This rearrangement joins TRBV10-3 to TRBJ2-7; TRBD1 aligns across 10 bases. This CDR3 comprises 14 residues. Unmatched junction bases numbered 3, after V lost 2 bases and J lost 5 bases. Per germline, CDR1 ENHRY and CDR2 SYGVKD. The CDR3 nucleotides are TGTGCCATCAGTGAGGGACAGGGGGTGCACGAGCAGTACTTC. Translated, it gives CAISEGQGVHEQYF.

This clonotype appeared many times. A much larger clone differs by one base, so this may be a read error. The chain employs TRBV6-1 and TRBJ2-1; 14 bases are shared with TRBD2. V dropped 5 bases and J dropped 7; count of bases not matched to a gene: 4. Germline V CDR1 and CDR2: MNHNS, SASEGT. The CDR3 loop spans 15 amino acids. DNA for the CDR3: TGTGCCAGCAGTCCGACTAGCGGGAGGGTGAATGAGCAGTTCTTC. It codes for CASSPTSGRVNEQFF.

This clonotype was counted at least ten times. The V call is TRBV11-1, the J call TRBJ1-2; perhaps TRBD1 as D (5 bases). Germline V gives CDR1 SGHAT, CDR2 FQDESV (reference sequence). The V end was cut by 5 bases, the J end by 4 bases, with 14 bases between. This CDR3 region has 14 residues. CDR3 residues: CASSPRQLGYGYTF. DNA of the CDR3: TGTGCCAGCAGCCCTCGACAGCTAGGCTATGGCTACACCTTC.

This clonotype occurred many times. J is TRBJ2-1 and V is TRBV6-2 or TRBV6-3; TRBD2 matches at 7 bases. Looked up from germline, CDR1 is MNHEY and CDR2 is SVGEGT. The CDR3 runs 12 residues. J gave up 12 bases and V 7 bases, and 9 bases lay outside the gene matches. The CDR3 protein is CASNALGGGQFF. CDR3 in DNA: TGTGCCAGCAATGCCCTGGGGGGGGGGCAGTTCTTC.

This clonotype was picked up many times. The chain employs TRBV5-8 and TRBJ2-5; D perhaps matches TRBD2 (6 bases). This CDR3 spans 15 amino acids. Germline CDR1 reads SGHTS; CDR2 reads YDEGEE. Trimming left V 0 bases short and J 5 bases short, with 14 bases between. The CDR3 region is CASSLGLARGETQYF. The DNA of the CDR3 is TGTGCCAGCAGCTTGGGGCTAGCGCGAGGGGAGACCCAGTACTTC.

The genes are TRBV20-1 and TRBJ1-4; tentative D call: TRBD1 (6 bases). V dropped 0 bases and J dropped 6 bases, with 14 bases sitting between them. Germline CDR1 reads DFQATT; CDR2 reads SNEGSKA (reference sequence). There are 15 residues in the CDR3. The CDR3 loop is CSARDTRDTDEKLFF. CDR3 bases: TGCAGTGCTAGAGACACCCGGGACACGGATGAAAAACTGTTTTTT.

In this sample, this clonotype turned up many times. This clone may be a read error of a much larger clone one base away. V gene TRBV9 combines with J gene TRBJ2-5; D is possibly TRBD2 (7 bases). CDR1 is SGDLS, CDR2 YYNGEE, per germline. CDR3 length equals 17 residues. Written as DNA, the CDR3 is TGTGCCAGCAGCGTAGGGGGTAGAGAGGGGGGGCAAGCGACCCAGTACTTC. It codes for CASSVGGREGGQATQYF.

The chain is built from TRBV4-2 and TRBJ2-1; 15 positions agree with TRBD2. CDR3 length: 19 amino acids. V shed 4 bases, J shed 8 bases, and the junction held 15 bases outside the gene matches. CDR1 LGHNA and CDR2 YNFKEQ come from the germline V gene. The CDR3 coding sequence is TGTGCCAGCAGCCCGGGCCCCGGGACTAGCGGGAGGCCCTCAGATGAGCAGTTCTTC. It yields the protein CASSPGPGTSGRPSDEQFF.

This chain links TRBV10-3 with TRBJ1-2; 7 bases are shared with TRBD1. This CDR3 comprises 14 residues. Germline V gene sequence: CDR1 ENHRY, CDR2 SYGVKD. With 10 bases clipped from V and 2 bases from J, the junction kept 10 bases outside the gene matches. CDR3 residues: CATGTASQNYGYTF. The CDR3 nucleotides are TGTGCCACCGGGACAGCTTCGCAAAACTATGGCTACACCTTC.

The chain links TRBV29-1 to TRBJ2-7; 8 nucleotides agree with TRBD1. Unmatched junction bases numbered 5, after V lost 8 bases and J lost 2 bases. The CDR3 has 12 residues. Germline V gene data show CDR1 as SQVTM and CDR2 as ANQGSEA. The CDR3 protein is CSIGQGTYEQYF. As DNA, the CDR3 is TGCAGCATCGGACAGGGAACCTACGAGCAGTACTTC.

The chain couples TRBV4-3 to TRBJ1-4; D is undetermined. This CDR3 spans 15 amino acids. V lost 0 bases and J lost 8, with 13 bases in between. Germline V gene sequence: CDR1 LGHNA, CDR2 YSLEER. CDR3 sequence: CASSQDGQDSEKLFF. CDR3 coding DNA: TGCGCCAGCAGCCAAGATGGGCAGGATTCGGAAAAACTGTTTTTT.

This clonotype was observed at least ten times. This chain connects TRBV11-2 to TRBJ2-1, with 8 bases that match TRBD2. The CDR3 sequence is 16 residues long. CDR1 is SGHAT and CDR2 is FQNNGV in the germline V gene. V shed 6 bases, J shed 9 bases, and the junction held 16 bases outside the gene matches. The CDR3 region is CASRDTLGREVGEQFF. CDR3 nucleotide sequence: TGTGCCAGCAGAGATACCCTGGGGCGGGAGGTTGGTGAGCAGTTCTTC.

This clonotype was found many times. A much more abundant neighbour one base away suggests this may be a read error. The CDR3 DNA reads as TGTGCCAGCAGCCAAACGCGCCCCGGGACAGGGGAACCCGAGCAGTACTTC. Protein product: CASSQTRPGTGEPEQYF. The V and J genes are TRBV14 and TRBJ2-7; 10 nucleotides agree with TRBD1. Per germline, CDR1 SGHDN and CDR2 FVKESK. The J segment lost 6 bases and the V segment lost 2 bases, leaving 13 bases of the junction unmatched. The CDR3 runs to 17 residues.

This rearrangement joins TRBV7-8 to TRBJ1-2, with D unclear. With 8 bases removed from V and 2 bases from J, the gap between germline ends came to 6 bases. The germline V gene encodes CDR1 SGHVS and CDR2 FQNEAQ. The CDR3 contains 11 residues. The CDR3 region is CASLTNYGYTF. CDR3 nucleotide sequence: TGTGCCAGCCTTACCAACTATGGCTACACCTTC.

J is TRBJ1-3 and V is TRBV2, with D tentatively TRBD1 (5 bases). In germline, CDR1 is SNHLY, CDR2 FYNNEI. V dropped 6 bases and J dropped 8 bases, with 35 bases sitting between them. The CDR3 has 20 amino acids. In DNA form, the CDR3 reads TGTGCCAGCAGGGAGCGACAGAAGAAATCACAGGCTAACTATGGCTACACCATATATTTT. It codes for CASRERQKKSQANYGYTIYF.

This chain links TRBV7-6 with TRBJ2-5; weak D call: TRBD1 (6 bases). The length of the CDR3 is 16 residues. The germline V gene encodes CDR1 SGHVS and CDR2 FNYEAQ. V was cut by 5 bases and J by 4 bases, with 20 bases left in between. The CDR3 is CASSPGSRGYRETQYF. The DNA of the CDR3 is TGTGCCAGCAGCCCAGGTTCGAGGGGGTATCGAGAGACCCAGTACTTC.

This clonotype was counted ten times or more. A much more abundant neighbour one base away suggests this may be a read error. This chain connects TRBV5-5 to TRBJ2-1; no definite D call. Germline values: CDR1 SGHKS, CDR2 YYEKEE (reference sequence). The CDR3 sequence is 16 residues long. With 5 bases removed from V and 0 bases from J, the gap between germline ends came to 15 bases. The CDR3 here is CASRQSMAHSYNEQFF. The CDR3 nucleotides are TGTGCCAGCAGGCAAAGTATGGCACACTCCTACAATGAGCAGTTCTTC.

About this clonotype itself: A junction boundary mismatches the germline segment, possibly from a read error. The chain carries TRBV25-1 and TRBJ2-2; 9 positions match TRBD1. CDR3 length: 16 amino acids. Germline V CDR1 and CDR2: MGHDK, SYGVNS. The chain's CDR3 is CASSEYGTGNAGELFF. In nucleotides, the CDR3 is TGTGCCAGCAGTGAATATGGGACAGGGAACGCCGGGGAGCTGTTTTTT.

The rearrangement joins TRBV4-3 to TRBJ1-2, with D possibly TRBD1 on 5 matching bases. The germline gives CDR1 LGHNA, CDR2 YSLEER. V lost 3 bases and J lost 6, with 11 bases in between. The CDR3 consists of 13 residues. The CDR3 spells CASSQSQGDGYTF. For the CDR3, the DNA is TGCGCCAGCAGCCAGTCTCAGGGAGATGGCTACACCTTC.

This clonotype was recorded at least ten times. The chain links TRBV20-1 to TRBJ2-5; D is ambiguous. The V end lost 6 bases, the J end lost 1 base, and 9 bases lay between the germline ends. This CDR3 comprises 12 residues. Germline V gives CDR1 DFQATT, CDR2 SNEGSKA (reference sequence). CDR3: CSAGPIQETQYF. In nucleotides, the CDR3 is TGCAGTGCGGGCCCCATCCAAGAGACCCAGTACTTC.

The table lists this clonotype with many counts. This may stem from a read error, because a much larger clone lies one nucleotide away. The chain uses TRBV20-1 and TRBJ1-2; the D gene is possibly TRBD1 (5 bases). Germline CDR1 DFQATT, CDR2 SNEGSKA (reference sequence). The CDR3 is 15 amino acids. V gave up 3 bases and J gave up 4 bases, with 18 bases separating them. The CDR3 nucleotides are TGCAGTGCTAGCCTGGGGCCCCTCACTACCTATGGCTACACCTTC. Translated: CSASLGPLTTYGYTF.

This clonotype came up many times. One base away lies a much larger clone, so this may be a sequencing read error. The chain's CDR3 is CASSPSYNEQFF. CDR3 nucleotides: TGTGCCAGCAGTCCCTCCTACAATGAGCAGTTCTTC. The chain has TRBV6-2 or TRBV6-3 and TRBJ2-1; D call uncertain. Germline CDR1 and CDR2: MNHEY and SVGEGT. Trimming cost V 5 bases and J 0 bases, with 2 bases left between them. The CDR3 loop spans 12 amino acids.

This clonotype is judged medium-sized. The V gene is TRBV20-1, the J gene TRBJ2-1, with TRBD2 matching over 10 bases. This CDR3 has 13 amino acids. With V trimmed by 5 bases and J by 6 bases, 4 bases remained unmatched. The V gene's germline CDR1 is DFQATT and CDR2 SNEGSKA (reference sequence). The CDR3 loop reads CSAYASGSNEQFF. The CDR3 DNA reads TGCAGTGCTTATGCTAGCGGGAGCAATGAGCAGTTCTTC.

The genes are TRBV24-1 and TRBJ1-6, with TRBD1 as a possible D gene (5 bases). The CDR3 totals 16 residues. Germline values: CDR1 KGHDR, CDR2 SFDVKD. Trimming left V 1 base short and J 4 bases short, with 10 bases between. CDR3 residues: CATSDLVQGYNSPLHF. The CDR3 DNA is TGTGCCACCAGTGATTTAGTCCAGGGATATAATTCACCCCTCCACTTT.

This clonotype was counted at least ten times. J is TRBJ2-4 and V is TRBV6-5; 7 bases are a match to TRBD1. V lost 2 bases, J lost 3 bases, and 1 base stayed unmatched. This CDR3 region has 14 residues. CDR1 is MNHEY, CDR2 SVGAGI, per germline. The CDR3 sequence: CASSYGDSKNIQYF. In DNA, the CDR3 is TGTGCCAGCAGTTACGGGGACAGCAAAAACATTCAGTACTTC.

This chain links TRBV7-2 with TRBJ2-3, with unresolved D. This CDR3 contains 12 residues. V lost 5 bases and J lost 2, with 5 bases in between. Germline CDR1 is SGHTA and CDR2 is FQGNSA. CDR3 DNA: TGTGCCAGCAGCCCCCACACAGATACGCAGTATTTT. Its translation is CASSPHTDTQYF.